The T cell receptor beta chain described here comes from a study of OX40 agonist ivuxolimab in advanced cancers. Here immunoSEQ multiplex PCR was the method, and the copy in TCRdb shows in-frame clones only, minus some. The sample includes tens of thousands of clones, roughly 88% of them seen just once. Sequences were derived from CD4+ or CD8+ T cells sorted from blood, sampled in a trial of the OX40 agonist ivuxolimab. This TCR was sampled from an adult with an advanced solid tumor such as melanoma, head and neck, liver or kidney cancer.

CDR3 sequence (DNA): TGTGCCAGTAGTGCCGGGACCTATGGCGGTCAGCCCCAGCATTTT. Protein sequence: CASSAGTYGGQPQHF. The rearrangement joins TRBV19 to TRBJ1-5; a possible D gene is TRBD1 (5 bases). Looked up from germline, CDR1 is LNHDA and CDR2 is SQIVND (reference sequence). The CDR3 covers 15 residues. V was shortened by 5 bases and J by 6 bases, with 17 bases between the two germline ends.